The next 21 T cell receptor beta chains were all read from a single sample in a study of shared clonotypes between healthy human individuals (dated by TCRdb to 2018 to 2020). The library was made by the immunoSEQ multiplex PCR assay. TCRdb's version of the immuneACCESS table is confined to in-frame rearrangements and falls short of the full clone set. An unresolved V gene accounts for under half of the shortfall where checked; the remainder is of unknown origin. A total of about 2.3 million clones appear in this sample, 90% to 95% of them only once. About 0.37% of the sample comes from the top ten. Source material: naive CD4+ T cells from PBMCs. In light of the paper, this sample's cell subset or site label describes: CD45RA+ positively selected. The receptors come from a man between 18 and 35 years old in good health. Some clones in this sample may be carry-over from other donors' samples.

This clone was found once. This chain links TRBV6-6 with TRBJ1-5; the D gene is possibly TRBD1 (6 bases). CDR1 is MNHNY and CDR2 is SVGAGI in the germline V gene (reference sequence). Trimming shortened V by 5 bases and J by 3 bases, and 14 bases separated the two germline ends. The CDR3 sequence is 15 residues long. The CDR3 is CASSPLQGPNQPQHF. CDR3 nucleotides: TGTGCCAGCAGTCCTCTACAGGGACCCAATCAGCCCCAGCATTTT.

As regards this clone: Other nucleotide sequences from this sample produce the same CDR3. The V and J genes are TRBV5-1 and TRBJ2-5; 13 bases are a match to TRBD2. Looked up from germline, CDR1 is SGHRS and CDR2 is YFSETQ. This CDR3 has 15 residues. V was clipped by 4 bases and J by 4 bases; unmatched bases: 4. This CDR3 is CASSLGLAGRETQYF. DNA of the CDR3: TGCGCCAGCAGCCTGGGACTAGCGGGAAGAGAGACCCAGTACTTC.

The chain joins TRBV19 to TRBJ2-7, with D possibly being TRBD2 (6 bases). The germline CDR1 and CDR2 sequences are LNHDA and SQIVND (reference sequence). The V end lost 5 bases, the J end lost 2 bases, and 19 bases lay between the germline ends. The CDR3 sequence is 16 residues long. The CDR3 region is CASSGGLAPKTYEQYF. Written as DNA, the CDR3 is TGTGCCAGTAGTGGAGGGCTAGCGCCGAAGACCTACGAGCAGTACTTC.

V gene TRBV4-2 combines with J gene TRBJ2-3; D is ambiguous. Per germline, CDR1 LGHNA and CDR2 YNFKEQ. V shed 1 base and J shed 0 bases, with 23 bases lying between them. This CDR3 region has 20 residues. DNA for the CDR3: TGTGCCAGCAGCCAAGGTCAAAATGACCGAGAACTTTCTAGCACAGATACGCAGTATTTT. Amino acid sequence: CASSQGQNDRELSSTDTQYF.

The V call is TRBV4-1, the J call TRBJ2-1, with 8 positions matching TRBD2. Per the germline V gene, CDR1 is MGHRA and CDR2 is YSYEKL. Trimming removed 0 bases from V and 4 bases from J; junction bases left unmatched: 5. CDR3 length equals 16 residues. This chain's CDR3 is CASSQEGTREYNEQFF. DNA for the CDR3: TGCGCCAGCAGCCAAGAGGGGACTAGGGAATACAATGAGCAGTTCTTC.

As for this clone: Other DNA sequences in this sample translate to the same CDR3. The chain recombines TRBV2 with TRBJ1-5, with 8 bases aligning to TRBD1. Germline V lookup: CDR1 SNHLY, CDR2 FYNNEI. The junction had 2 bases not matched to a gene; V was cut back by 6 bases and J by 4 bases. This CDR3 is 13 amino acids long. As DNA, the CDR3 is TGTGCCAGCAGCGGGACAGGAAATCAGCCCCAGCATTTT. Translated, it gives CASSGTGNQPQHF.

As regards this clone: This sample includes further DNA sequences coding for the same CDR3. This chain uses TRBV5-1 with TRBJ2-2; D remains unclear. V gave up 5 bases and J gave up 0 bases, with 8 bases separating them. The germline V gene has CDR1 SGHRS and CDR2 YFSETQ. The CDR3 has 14 amino acids. CDR3 coding DNA: TGCGCCAGCAGTTTAGGGCCGAACACCGGGGAGCTGTTTTTT. It translates to CASSLGPNTGELFF.

This chain links TRBV5-1 with TRBJ2-5, with 13 bases fitting TRBD2. The CDR3 covers 15 residues. Germline V gives CDR1 SGHRS, CDR2 YFSETQ. V shed 3 bases and J 7 bases; nucleotides not matched to a gene: 6. The CDR3 DNA follows: TGCGCCAGCAGCTGGACTAGCGGGAGCATAGGGACCCAGTACTTC. Its translation is CASSWTSGSIGTQYF.

On this clone: The same CDR3 also results from other DNA sequences found in this sample. This chain joins TRBV5-1 and TRBJ2-7; D remains unclear. This CDR3 is built from 14 residues. CDR1 is SGHRS and CDR2 is YFSETQ in the germline V gene. V lost 0 bases to trimming and J lost 1 base, with 8 bases between them. The CDR3 region is CASSLGPRSYEQYF. CDR3 sequence (DNA): TGCGCCAGCAGCTTGGGTCCCCGTTCCTACGAGCAGTACTTC.

The chain couples TRBV7-2 to TRBJ2-3; D is perhaps TRBD1 (6 bases). The germline V and J ends were trimmed by 1 base and 3 bases, with 14 bases remaining between them. CDR3 size: 16 residues. Germline CDR1 and CDR2: SGHTA and FQGNSA. Written as DNA, the CDR3 is TGTGCCAGCAGCTTAGTCGGACAGTTCCTTACAGATACGCAGTATTTT. It encodes CASSLVGQFLTDTQYF.

The chain links TRBV11-3 to TRBJ2-1; a weak D match, TRBD1 (6 bases). Trimming removed 1 base at V and 8 bases at J, with 18 bases between. Germline V lookup: CDR1 SGHNT, CDR2 YENEEA. The CDR3 contains 16 residues. This CDR3 reads CASSLGISGEGDEQFF. The CDR3 bases are TGTGCCAGCAGCTTAGGTATTTCAGGGGAAGGGGATGAGCAGTTCTTC.

The V gene is TRBV28, the J gene TRBJ2-3, with D maybe TRBD1 (6 bases). Germline V gene lookup returns CDR1 MDHEN and CDR2 SYDVKM. The germline V and J ends were trimmed by 5 bases and 3 bases, with 18 bases remaining between them. The CDR3 sequence is 16 residues long. The CDR3 here is CASSAPGDKGTDTQYF. The CDR3 coding sequence is TGTGCCAGCAGTGCCCCCGGGGACAAGGGTACAGATACGCAGTATTTT.

The V and J genes are TRBV2 and TRBJ2-7; D call uncertain. Per germline, CDR1 SNHLY and CDR2 FYNNEI. The CDR3 totals 14 residues. The ends were cut back, 5 bases at V and 3 bases at J, with 14 bases in the middle. In nucleotides, the CDR3 is TGTGCCAGCAGTATAACCGGGTCGGTCTACGAGCAGTACTTC. This sequence encodes CASSITGSVYEQYF.

The gene calls are TRBV27 and TRBJ2-7, with D possibly being TRBD2 (5 bases). The V gene lost 5 bases and the J gene lost 2 bases, with 7 bases spanning the gap. There are 12 residues in the CDR3. From germline, CDR1 is MNHEY and CDR2 SMNVEV (reference sequence). CDR3 residues: CASSRGTYEQYF. The CDR3 DNA reads TGTGCCAGCAGTCGGGGAACCTACGAGCAGTACTTC.

This clone occurred a few times. The chain is built from TRBV27 and TRBJ1-1; the D is unclear. Trimming took off 2 bases at V and 5 bases at J, with 9 bases between the two ends. There are 13 residues in the CDR3. Germline V CDR1 and CDR2: MNHEY, SMNVEV (reference sequence). The CDR3 loop is CASSLERGTEAFF. The CDR3 bases are TGTGCCAGCAGTTTAGAGCGGGGAACTGAAGCTTTCTTT.

The rearrangement uses TRBV7-2 and TRBJ2-1; 10 bases fit TRBD1. The J segment lost 6 bases and the V segment lost 1 base, leaving 9 bases of the junction unmatched. This CDR3 contains 17 residues. Germline V CDR1 and CDR2: SGHTA, FQGNSA. The chain's CDR3 is CASSLGPPGTGVNEQFF. The CDR3 nucleotides read TGTGCCAGCAGCTTAGGTCCCCCCGGGACAGGGGTCAATGAGCAGTTCTTC.

The V call is TRBV11-2, the J call TRBJ2-7; D possibly corresponds to TRBD1 (5 bases). This CDR3 is 18 amino acids long. CDR1 SGHAT and CDR2 FQNNGV come from the germline V gene. Between the trimmed V and J ends, which lost 3 bases and 3 bases, there was a span of 24 bases. The CDR3 region is CASSFPRQTGGRLYEQYF. The CDR3 coding sequence is TGTGCCAGCAGCTTTCCCCGCCAAACAGGTGGAAGGCTCTACGAGCAGTACTTC.

The chain joins TRBV6-5 to TRBJ2-1; D unclear. Between the trimmed V and J ends, which lost 1 base and 10 bases, there was a span of 5 bases. From germline, CDR1 is MNHEY and CDR2 SVGAGI. The CDR3 is 11 residues long. The CDR3 DNA follows: TGTGCCAGCAGTTACTTGCAGGAGCAGTTCTTC. Its translation is CASSYLQEQFF.

This chain connects TRBV5-1 to TRBJ2-7; 9 bases fit TRBD2. The CDR3 loop spans 14 amino acids. Germline V lookup: CDR1 SGHRS, CDR2 YFSETQ. V trimming: 5 bases; J trimming: 3 bases; junction bases outside the gene matches: 6. DNA for the CDR3: TGCGCCAGCAGACCTAATAGCGGGAGCTACGAGCAGTACTTC. It codes for CASRPNSGSYEQYF. The complete variable domain, with remaining parts taken from reference TRBV5-1 and TRBJ2-7, reads KAGVTQTPRYLIKTRGQQVTLSCSPISGHRSVSWYQQTPGQGLQFLFEYFSETQRNKGNFPGRFSGRQFSNSRSEMNVSTLELGDSALYLCASRPNSGSYEQYFGPGTRLTVT.

This rearrangement joins TRBV6-6 to TRBJ2-3, with D perhaps matching TRBD2 (5 bases). This CDR3 contains 15 residues. Germline V gene data show CDR1 as MNHNY and CDR2 as SVGAGI (reference sequence). With 8 bases removed from V and 0 bases from J, the gap between germline ends came to 15 bases. The CDR3 nucleotides read TGTGCCAGCGGCGGAGGCTTTCTTAGCACAGATACGCAGTATTTT. Translation: CASGGGFLSTDTQYF.

The chain joins TRBV10-1 to TRBJ2-1; tentatively, D is TRBD2 (6 bases). Trimming shortened V by 4 bases and J by 2 bases, and 9 bases separated the two germline ends. Germline CDR1 WNHNN, CDR2 SYGVQD (reference sequence). The CDR3 length is 14 residues. CDR3 loop: CASSAAGTYNEQFF. The CDR3 coding sequence is TGCGCCAGCAGTGCGGCGGGGACCTACAATGAGCAGTTCTTC.